Below are 19 T cell receptor beta chains sequenced from a single sample in a study of T cell responses to AZD1222 COVID-19 vaccine. Data came from immunoSEQ multiplex PCR; TCRdb stores just in-frame clones and leaves some out. The sample lists 100,000 to 150,000 clones; approximately 94% were seen once. The specimen comprised peripheral blood, sampled on day 0 of AZD1222 vaccination. The receptors come from an adult in good health.

For the CDR3, the DNA is TGTGCCACCAGTGACCACCATTACTATGGCTACACCTTC. Encoded protein: CATSDHHYYGYTF. This chain joins TRBV24-1 and TRBJ1-2; D is unresolved. The CDR3 runs 13 residues. Germline values: CDR1 KGHDR, CDR2 SFDVKD. Trimming cost V 4 bases and J 3 bases, with 8 bases left between them.

This clone was seen once. The chain is built from TRBV18 and TRBJ1-5; no definite D call. Germline assignment: CDR1 KGHSH and CDR2 LQKENI. The germline V and J ends were trimmed by 2 bases and 6 bases, with 11 bases remaining between them. This CDR3 contains 14 residues. Written as DNA, the CDR3 is TGTGCCAGCTCACCAACTGCCCAGAGTCAGCCCCAGCATTTT. Translation: CASSPTAQSQPQHF.

The chain uses TRBV4-1 and TRBJ1-1; D is perhaps TRBD1 (5 bases). CDR1 and CDR2 (germline): MGHRA, YSYEKL. The CDR3 totals 15 residues. V was cut by 4 bases and J by 9 bases, with 21 bases left in between. The CDR3 here is CASSPLGREGPQAFF. In DNA, the CDR3 is TGCGCCAGCAGCCCCCTCGGACGTGAGGGACCCCAAGCTTTCTTT.

The V gene is TRBV30, the J gene TRBJ1-4; the D gene is possibly TRBD1 (5 bases). The CDR3 is made up of 16 amino acids. Germline V CDR1 and CDR2: GTSNPN, SVGIG (reference sequence). Trimming removed 4 bases from V and 2 bases from J, with 17 bases in between. The CDR3 sequence: CAWTTTRRETNEKLFF. In nucleotides, the CDR3 is TGTGCCTGGACCACCACCCGCAGGGAGACTAATGAAAAACTGTTTTTT.

The V call is TRBV9, the J call TRBJ2-6, with 9 bases that match TRBD1. Germline V gene data show CDR1 as SGDLS and CDR2 as YYNGEE. The junction had 7 bases not matched to a gene; V was cut back by 4 bases and J by 2 bases. The CDR3 runs 17 residues. CDR3 DNA: TGTGCCAGCAGCCGTCGGACAGGGGACACTGGGGCCAACGTCCTGACTTTC. Translated, it gives CASSRRTGDTGANVLTF.

This sequence joins TRBV6-6 and TRBJ2-2; unclear D gene. Germline V gene data show CDR1 as MNHNY and CDR2 as SVGAGI (reference sequence). The CDR3 spans 14 residues. V was pared by 0 bases and J by 3 bases, with 5 bases between. In DNA form, the CDR3 reads TGTGCCAGCAGTTACTCAAGGGACACCGGGGAGCTGTTTTTT. Protein: CASSYSRDTGELFF.

The CDR3 sequence: CASSLGSFDRGPYSPLHF. Here the CDR3 DNA reads TGCGCCAGCAGCTTGGGATCTTTCGACAGGGGTCCATATTCACCCCTCCACTTT. This chain uses TRBV5-1 with TRBJ1-6; 8 nucleotides align to TRBD1. The germline V gene has CDR1 SGHRS and CDR2 YFSETQ. V was clipped by 0 bases and J by 8 bases; unmatched bases: 13. The CDR3 consists of 18 residues.

The J gene is TRBJ1-6, the V gene TRBV12-3 or TRBV12-4; D unresolved. V was shortened by 3 bases and J by 8 bases, with 5 bases between the two germline ends. The CDR3 is 12 residues long. CDR3: CASSFPHSPLHF. As DNA, the CDR3 is TGTGCCAGCAGTTTCCCTCATTCACCCCTCCACTTT.

The V gene is TRBV2, the J gene TRBJ1-1; no clear D gene. V lost 4 bases and J 9 bases, leaving 18 bases between the germline ends. The CDR3 is 14 residues long. Germline CDR1 and CDR2: SNHLY and FYNNEI. In DNA form, the CDR3 reads TGTGCCAGCAGTGTTAGTTTCCGGACCGAGAAAGCTTTCTTT. Translated: CASSVSFRTEKAFF.

The genes are TRBV21-1 and TRBJ2-7; TRBD2, the table's D call, lacks a check against the DNA. TRBV21-1 is reported as a pseudogene. This CDR3 is built from 16 residues. DNA of the CDR3: TGTGCCAGCAGCCCCCGGTTGTCCACCCTATCCTACGAGCAGTACTTC. Translating gives CASSPRLSTLSYEQYF.

CDR3 residues: CASSDGAETGTGELFF. CDR3 nucleotide sequence: TGTGCCAGCAGTGATGGTGCGGAGACGGGCACCGGGGAGCTGTTTTTT. The V call is TRBV25-1, the J call TRBJ2-2, with D uncertain. Germline V CDR1 and CDR2: MGHDK, SYGVNS. CDR3 size: 16 residues. Trimming pared 3 bases from V and 4 bases from J, leaving 15 bases between.

The chain combines TRBV6-2 or TRBV6-3 with TRBJ2-1; 7 positions match TRBD2. Losses at the gene ends were 0 bases for V and 8 bases for J; bases not matched to a gene: 13. The V gene's germline CDR1 is MNHEY and CDR2 SVGEGT. This CDR3 region has 17 residues. The CDR3, as DNA: TGTGCCAGCAGTTACTCGACCATCGTAACTAGCGTCCATGAGCAGTTCTTC. Its protein product is CASSYSTIVTSVHEQFF.

The chain joins TRBV7-7 to TRBJ2-2; D not certain. The CDR3 spans 12 residues. Deletions cut 5 bases from V and 1 base from J, with 2 bases between. Germline V gene data show CDR1 as SSHAT and CDR2 as FNYEAQ (reference sequence). CDR3 DNA: TGTGCCAGCAGCAAGAACACCGGGGAGCTGTTTTTT. It codes for CASSKNTGELFF. Together with reference TRBV7-7 and TRBJ2-2, the CDR3 gives the full variable domain: GAGVSQSPRYKVTKRGQDVTLRCDPISSHATLYWYQQALGQGPEFLTYFNYEAQPDKSGLPSDRFSAERPEGSISTLTIQRTEQRDSAMYRCASSKNTGELFFGEGSRLTVL.

The gene calls are TRBV4-1 and TRBJ2-2, with 7 bases matching TRBD2. Trimming at V came to 4 bases and at J to 1 base, leaving 9 bases not matched to a gene. CDR1 and CDR2 (germline): MGHRA, YSYEKL. This CDR3 has 17 residues. The CDR3 is CASSPPAGGRNTGELFF. The CDR3 DNA reads TGCGCCAGCAGCCCTCCGGCGGGCGGGAGGAACACCGGGGAGCTGTTTTTT.

The genes are TRBV7-9 and TRBJ1-5; D gene unclear. The V gene's germline CDR1 is SEHNR and CDR2 FQNEAQ (reference sequence). This CDR3 has 16 amino acids. V gave up 0 bases and J gave up 2 bases, with 11 bases separating them. The CDR3, as DNA: TGTGCCAGCAGCTTAGCAGGTGGGCTTGGCAATCAGCCCCAGCATTTT. Amino acids: CASSLAGGLGNQPQHF.

The genes are TRBV12-3 or TRBV12-4 and TRBJ1-1; D not resolved. V lost 3 bases, J lost 5 bases, and 7 bases lay in between. This CDR3 region has 12 residues. This CDR3 is CASSFSDTEAFF. The CDR3 nucleotides are TGTGCCAGCAGTTTTAGTGATACTGAAGCTTTCTTT.

This rearrangement joins TRBV1 to TRBJ2-5; the table assigns TRBD2, which was not confirmed against the DNA. TRBV1 is marked as a pseudogene. The CDR3 runs to 14 residues. The CDR3 nucleotides read TGCACCAGCAGCCAAGGAGAATCTCAAGAGACCCAGTACTTC. This encodes CTSSQGESQETQYF.

The CDR3 reads CSEWAPQGYTF. The CDR3 nucleotides are TGCAGTGAGTGGGCCCCCCAGGGCTACACCTTC. This chain joins TRBV20-1 and TRBJ1-2; no firm D call. The CDR3 sequence is 11 residues long. CDR1 DFQATT and CDR2 SNEGSKA come from the germline V gene (reference sequence). V dropped 7 bases and J dropped 8 bases, with 14 bases sitting between them.

V is TRBV27 and J is TRBJ1-2; 8 bases are shared with TRBD1. The CDR3 runs to 15 residues. Per germline, CDR1 MNHEY and CDR2 SMNVEV (reference sequence). The junction had 4 bases not matched to a gene; V was cut back by 0 bases and J by 4 bases. The CDR3 here is CASSLSRTGFYGYTF. The DNA for the CDR3 is TGTGCCAGCAGTTTATCCCGGACAGGGTTCTATGGCTACACCTTC.